A single sample is the source of the 19 T cell receptor beta chains below, sequenced in a study of breast tumors, draining lymph nodes, adjacent tissues. MiXCR was run by TCRdb on the multiplex PCR reads, yielding one entry per CDR3 protein. The profile covers 83,000 or so distinct CDR3 sequences, with roughly 19% appearing a single time and 2% to 2.5% taken by the ten largest. The lymph nodes were axillary draining lymph nodes from breast cancer patients. Sequenced input: axillary lymph node tissue. These receptors all stem from a female donor with breast cancer. Some clones in this sample may be carry-over from other donors' samples.

The chain employs TRBV28 and TRBJ2-5; the D is unclear. Germline CDR1 is MDHEN and CDR2 is SYDVKM. CDR3 length equals 13 residues. V gave up 5 bases and J gave up 0 bases, with 7 bases separating them. The chain's CDR3 is CASSVGYQETQYF. DNA for the CDR3: TGTGCCAGCAGTGTAGGTTACCAAGAGACCCAGTACTTC.

V gene TRBV3-1 combines with J gene TRBJ2-3; D is ambiguous. Germline CDR1 LGHDT, CDR2 YNNKEL (reference sequence). V was trimmed by 0 bases and J by 1 base, leaving 5 bases between them. This CDR3 has 14 amino acids. CDR3 loop: CASSQDIGTDTQYF. CDR3 nucleotides: TGTGCCAGCAGCCAAGATATCGGCACAGATACGCAGTATTTT.

Of note for this clonotype: One end of the junction varies from germline; a read error may be responsible. The chain is built from TRBV7-9 and TRBJ2-7, with 10 nucleotides matching TRBD1. CDR3 length: 17 amino acids. The germline V gene encodes CDR1 SEHNR and CDR2 FQNEAQ (reference sequence). In nucleotides, the CDR3 is TGTGCCAGCAGCACCCGGGACAGGGGTCCCAGCTCCTACGGGCAGTACTTC. Amino acids: CASSTRDRGPSSYGQYF.

The chain links TRBV3-1 to TRBJ1-6; D may be TRBD1 (5 bases). Looked up from germline, CDR1 is LGHDT and CDR2 is YNNKEL (reference sequence). The CDR3 loop spans 14 amino acids. The V end lost 4 bases, the J end lost 10 bases, and 14 bases lay between the germline ends. CDR3 amino acids: CASSLRRGSSPLHF. CDR3 DNA: TGTGCCAGCAGCCTCCGGAGGGGTTCCTCACCCCTCCACTTT.

In its sample, this clonotype was seen many times. The chain has TRBV7-2 and TRBJ2-1; D is undetermined. Germline assignment: CDR1 SGHTA and CDR2 FQGNSA. This CDR3 is built from 12 residues. V gave up 5 bases and J gave up 9 bases, with 11 bases separating them. This CDR3 is CASSTSLGEQFF. The CDR3 region has the DNA TGTGCCAGCAGCACGAGCCTAGGTGAGCAGTTCTTC.

This clonotype appeared once. A much larger clone lies one base from this, so it may be a read error. This chain connects TRBV5-1 to TRBJ2-2; D might be TRBD2 (6 bases). The CDR3 has 16 amino acids. Germline loops: CDR1 SGHRS, CDR2 YFSETQ. CDR3 protein: CAGSLEGIGGVGELFF. DNA for the CDR3: TGCGCCGGCAGCTTGGAGGGGATAGGCGGAGTGGGGGAGCTGTTTTTT. The entire variable domain, with the rest obtained from reference TRBV5-1 and TRBJ2-2, is as follows: KAGVTQTPRYLIKTRGQQVTLSCSPISGHRSVSWYQQTPGQGLQFLFEYFSETQRNKGNFPGRFSGRQFSNSRSEMNVSTLELGDSALYLCAGSLEGIGGVGELFFGEGSRLTVL.

With respect to this clonotype: A much larger clone sits a single nucleotide away, making a read error possible. This rearrangement joins TRBV6-2 or TRBV6-3 to TRBJ2-3, with D hard to call. This CDR3 has 16 residues. Germline-derived CDR1 and CDR2 are MNHEY and SVGEGT. CDR3: CASGYSRTISTDTQYF. DNA of the CDR3: TGTGCCAGCGGTTACTCGAGAACGATTAGCACAGATACGCAGTATTTT.

This chain connects TRBV7-2 to TRBJ2-3, with 10 bases identical to TRBD2. Trimming took 5 bases from V and 4 from J; bases not matched to a gene: 9. The germline V gene has CDR1 SGHTA and CDR2 FQGNSA. The CDR3 is 16 amino acids. CDR3 nucleotide sequence: TGTGCCAGCAGCCCTCCGGGCCTAGCGGGGGCAGATACGCAGTATTTT. Its translation: CASSPPGLAGADTQYF.

This clonotype showed up just a few times. V usage is TRBV6-1 and J usage is TRBJ2-5, with 8 positions matching TRBD2. Unmatched junction bases numbered 8, after V lost 4 bases and J lost 4 bases. Per germline, CDR1 MNHNS and CDR2 SASEGT. The CDR3 spans 15 residues. DNA for the CDR3: TGTGCCAGCAGTGCGAACGGGCTAGCGGGAGAGACCCAGTACTTC. Amino acid sequence: CASSANGLAGETQYF.

The chain carries TRBV12-3 or TRBV12-4 and TRBJ2-5; 11 bases are a match to TRBD2. The CDR3 runs to 15 residues. Trimming removed 3 bases from V and 5 bases from J; junction bases left unmatched: 5. The CDR3 spells CASSFSGRAGETQYF. CDR3 in DNA: TGTGCCAGCAGTTTTAGCGGGAGGGCCGGGGAGACCCAGTACTTC.

A note on this clonotype: It may be a read error: a sequence one base away is much more abundant. This chain connects TRBV12-3 or TRBV12-4 to TRBJ1-4, with TRBD1 identical over 10 bases. This CDR3 comprises 15 residues. The CDR3 DNA reads TGTGCCAGCACCCCCGGGGACAGGGGAGGTGAAAAACCGTTTTTT. It specifies CASTPGDRGGEKPFF.

This clonotype was detected many times. V and J are TRBV7-2 and TRBJ2-7; 11 positions match TRBD1. This CDR3 is built from 15 residues. The V gene's germline CDR1 is SGHTA and CDR2 FQGNSA. V lost 5 bases and J lost 3; bases outside the gene matches: 6. CDR3 in amino acids: CASSIGTGGLYEQYF. In DNA form, the CDR3 reads TGTGCCAGCAGCATCGGGACAGGGGGTCTCTACGAGCAGTACTTC.

The J gene is TRBJ2-3, the V gene TRBV9; 9 bases fit TRBD2. J was trimmed by 4 bases and V by 3 bases; bases with no gene match: 6. The CDR3 totals 15 residues. From germline, CDR1 is SGDLS and CDR2 YYNGEE. CDR3 nucleotides: TGTGCCAGCAGCGAAAGACTAGCGGAGCCAGATACGCAGTATTTT. Translating gives CASSERLAEPDTQYF.

The table lists this clonotype with many counts. V gene TRBV11-3 combines with J gene TRBJ2-7, with 9 bases aligning to TRBD1. Germline V gene sequence: CDR1 SGHNT, CDR2 YENEEA. J lost 7 bases, V lost 5 bases, and 12 bases had no gene match. This CDR3 region has 15 residues. CDR3 region: CASSPAGTGTSEQYF. In DNA form, the CDR3 reads TGTGCCAGCAGCCCCGCAGGGACAGGGACATCTGAGCAGTACTTC.

This clonotype was seen repeatedly, ten times or more. The rearrangement joins TRBV4-3 to TRBJ2-7; D might be TRBD1 (6 bases). This CDR3 comprises 14 residues. Germline V gene data show CDR1 as LGHNA and CDR2 as YSLEER. The germline V and J ends were trimmed by 0 bases and 2 bases, with 8 bases remaining between them. This CDR3 reads CASSQEQGTYEQYF. Here the CDR3 DNA reads TGCGCCAGCAGCCAAGAACAGGGTACCTACGAGCAGTACTTC.

This clonotype appeared once. With a much larger clone just one base away, this may be a read error. J is TRBJ2-7 and V is TRBV11-3, with D possibly matching TRBD2 (6 bases). CDR3 length: 14 amino acids. CDR1 and CDR2 from the germline V gene are SGHNT and YENEEA. The CDR3 region has the DNA TGTGCCAGCAACTTAAGCGGCGGGGACTACGAGCAGTACTTC. This codes for CASNLSGGDYEQYF.

A word on this clonotype: Since a much larger clone is just one base distant, this may be a read error. Lacking the conserved final phenylalanine or tryptophan, this CDR3 likely reflects a read error. V usage is TRBV12-3 or TRBV12-4 and J usage is TRBJ1-5; D unclear. V lost 6 bases and J lost 6, with 15 bases in between. The CDR3 totals 14 residues. The DNA for the CDR3 is TGTGCCAGCAGCCTTGGGTCCCGACTTCAGCCCCAGCATCTT. It yields the protein CASSLGSRLQPQHL.

This clonotype was observed many times. CDR3 sequence (DNA): TGTGCCACCAGTGAGAGGGGAACTGATGGCTACACCTTC. Its protein is CATSERGTDGYTF. The gene calls are TRBV24-1 and TRBJ1-2; possibly TRBD1 for D (5 bases). The CDR3 totals 13 residues. CDR1 is KGHDR and CDR2 is SFDVKD in the germline V gene. V was clipped by 4 bases and J by 6 bases, with 11 bases between them.

This clonotype has at least ten counts. The rearrangement uses TRBV7-9 and TRBJ2-3, with TRBD2 as a possible D gene (6 bases). From germline, CDR1 is SEHNR and CDR2 FQNEAQ (reference sequence). The CDR3 consists of 14 residues. V dropped 4 bases and J dropped 1 base, with 9 bases sitting between them. The CDR3 is CASSYGTGTDTQYF. DNA of the CDR3: TGTGCCAGCAGCTACGGGACTGGCACAGATACGCAGTATTTT.